This is a list of T cell receptor beta chains from one sample in a study of CD8+CD57+ T cells in acquired aplastic anemia. One entry per CDR3 protein, called by TCRdb with MiXCR from the reads. The sample includes 400,000 to 600,000 distinct CDR3 sequences, roughly 34% of them seen just once. What was sequenced was sorted CD4+, CD8+, or CD8+CD57+ T cells (not recorded which) from PBMCs. The receptors were sampled from a human donor with aplastic anemia. CDR3s include the opening cysteine and the closing phenylalanine or tryptophan. Fields, in order: clone size, J gene, V gene, D gene, CDR3 DNA, CDR3 protein. A D gene is named only where the DNA matches it firmly. Part of the rows lack a size; the others show once, few, many or a class for expanded clones.

abundance: .; j_gene: TRBJ2-3; v_gene: TRBV7-2; d_gene: .; CDR3nt: TGTGCCAGCAGCCGAGGCCGATGCACAGATACGCAGTATTTT; CDR3aa: CASSRGRCTDTQYF
abundance: .; j_gene: TRBJ2-6; v_gene: TRBV4-2; d_gene: .; CDR3nt: TGTGCCAGCAGCCAAGATTTGAGGGACTCTGGGGCCAACGTCCTGACTTTC; CDR3aa: CASSQDLRDSGANVLTF
abundance: .; j_gene: TRBJ1-6; v_gene: TRBV25-1; d_gene: .; CDR3nt: TGTGCCAGCTCACCTATAGGCTCAACTGGTTCACCCCTCCACTTT; CDR3aa: CASSPIGSTGSPLHF
abundance: many; j_gene: TRBJ1-2; v_gene: TRBV24-1; d_gene: .; CDR3nt: TGTGCCACCAGTGACAGGGGCGTCCCCTATGGCTACACCTTC; CDR3aa: CATSDRGVPYGYTF
abundance: .; j_gene: TRBJ2-7; v_gene: TRBV10-1; d_gene: TRBD1; CDR3nt: TGTGCCATCAGTGAACCAGGGGGATCCTACGAGCAGTACTTC; CDR3aa: CAISEPGGSYEQYF
abundance: few; j_gene: TRBJ2-3; v_gene: TRBV7-3; d_gene: TRBD2; CDR3nt: TGTGCCAGCAGCTCGCCGGTCTGGACTAGCGGCACAGATACGCAGTATTTT; CDR3aa: CASSSPVWTSGTDTQYF
abundance: few; j_gene: TRBJ1-6; v_gene: TRBV2; d_gene: .; CDR3nt: TGTGCCAGCAGCACAGGGAGGGATAATTCACCCCTCCACTTT; CDR3aa: CASSTGRDNSPLHF
abundance: few; j_gene: TRBJ1-1; v_gene: TRBV2; d_gene: TRBD1; CDR3nt: TGTGCCAGCAGTGAAGCCCGGAGGGGGACAGGGCCCACTGAAGCTTTCTTT; CDR3aa: CASSEARRGTGPTEAFF
abundance: few; j_gene: TRBJ1-3; v_gene: TRBV9; d_gene: .; CDR3nt: TGTGCCAGCAGCATTTTGGACAGTCCCGGAAACACCATATATTTT; CDR3aa: CASSILDSPGNTIYF
abundance: .; j_gene: TRBJ1-4; v_gene: TRBV7-8; d_gene: .; CDR3nt: TGTGCCAGCAGCTTATTGCGTATTGCAACTAATGAAAAACTGTTTTTT; CDR3aa: CASSLLRIATNEKLFF
abundance: .; j_gene: TRBJ2-3; v_gene: TRBV4-1; d_gene: .; CDR3nt: TGCGCCAGCAGCCAAATACTAGCATCAGATACGCAGTATTTT; CDR3aa: CASSQILASDTQYF
abundance: many; j_gene: TRBJ1-2; v_gene: TRBV11-2; d_gene: TRBD1; CDR3nt: TGTGCCAGCAGCCCCGGGGGACAGGGAGGAACCTATGGCTACACCTTC; CDR3aa: CASSPGGQGGTYGYTF
abundance: .; j_gene: TRBJ2-7; v_gene: TRBV5-1; d_gene: TRBD2; CDR3nt: TGCGCCAGCAGCGAGGCTAGCGGGGGGGCCGAAGAGCAGTACTTC; CDR3aa: CASSEASGGAEEQYF
abundance: many; j_gene: TRBJ2-7; v_gene: TRBV5-1; d_gene: .; CDR3nt: TGCGCCAGCAGGATAGATGGATACGAGCAGTACTTC; CDR3aa: CASRIDGYEQYF
abundance: .; j_gene: TRBJ2-5; v_gene: TRBV2; d_gene: TRBD1; CDR3nt: TGTGCCAGCAGTGAGGACAGGGCTAAAGAGACCCAGTACTTC; CDR3aa: CASSEDRAKETQYF
abundance: .; j_gene: TRBJ1-2; v_gene: TRBV10-3; d_gene: TRBD1; CDR3nt: TGTGCCATCAGTGAGCAGGGGGTAGTCTATGGCTACACCTTC; CDR3aa: CAISEQGVVYGYTF
abundance: .; j_gene: TRBJ1-1; v_gene: TRBV19; d_gene: .; CDR3nt: TGTGCCAGTAACCCGGGAGGCGAGAACACTGAAGCTTTCTTT; CDR3aa: CASNPGGENTEAFF
abundance: many; j_gene: TRBJ1-2; v_gene: TRBV19; d_gene: TRBD1; CDR3nt: TGTGCCACCCGACAGGGGAACTATGGCTACACCTTC; CDR3aa: CATRQGNYGYTF
abundance: few; j_gene: TRBJ1-2; v_gene: TRBV5-1; d_gene: .; CDR3nt: TGCGCCAGCAGGGGGTCCGCCTGGGAGGGTCCGGACTATGGCTACACCTTC; CDR3aa: CASRGSAWEGPDYGYTF
abundance: .; j_gene: TRBJ2-3; v_gene: TRBV4-2; d_gene: TRBD2; CDR3nt: TGTGCCAGCAGCCAAGAGCCCGTGAGGCCAGCGGGGAGCCAAGATACGCAGTATTTT; CDR3aa: CASSQEPVRPAGSQDTQYF
abundance: many; j_gene: TRBJ1-5; v_gene: TRBV20-1; d_gene: .; CDR3nt: TGCAGTGCTAGAACTGCAGCGGGAAATCAGCCCCAGCATTTT; CDR3aa: CSARTAAGNQPQHF
abundance: many; j_gene: TRBJ1-6; v_gene: TRBV15; d_gene: .; CDR3nt: TGTGCCACCAGCCGAACATCAGATAATTCACCCCTCCACTTT; CDR3aa: CATSRTSDNSPLHF
abundance: .; j_gene: TRBJ1-5; v_gene: TRBV6-1; d_gene: .; CDR3nt: TGTGCCACCGGATGGCCCAATCAGCCCCAGCATTTT; CDR3aa: CATGWPNQPQHF